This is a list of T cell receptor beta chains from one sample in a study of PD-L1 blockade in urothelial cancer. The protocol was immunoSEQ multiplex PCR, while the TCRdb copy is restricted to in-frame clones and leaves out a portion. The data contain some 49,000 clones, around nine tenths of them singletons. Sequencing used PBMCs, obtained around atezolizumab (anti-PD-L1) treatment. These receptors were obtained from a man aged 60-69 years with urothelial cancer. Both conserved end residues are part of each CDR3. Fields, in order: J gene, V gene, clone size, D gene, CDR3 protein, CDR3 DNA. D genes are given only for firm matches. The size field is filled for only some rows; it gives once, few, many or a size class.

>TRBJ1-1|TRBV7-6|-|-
CASSPTRNTEAFF
TGTGCCAGCAGCCCGACAAGGAACACTGAAGCTTTCTTT
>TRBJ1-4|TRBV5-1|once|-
CASKQGTTNEKLFF
TGCGCCAGCAAACAGGGCACAACTAATGAAAAACTGTTTTTT
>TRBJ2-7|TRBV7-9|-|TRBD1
CASRRTGTGVYEQYF
TGTGCCAGCAGGAGAACCGGGACAGGGGTGTACGAGCAGTACTTC
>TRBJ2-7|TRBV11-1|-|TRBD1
CASSRDRGGTYEQYF
TGTGCCAGCAGTCGGGACAGGGGGGGGACCTACGAGCAGTACTTC
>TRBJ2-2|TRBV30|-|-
CAWSVSTGELFF
TGTGCCTGGAGTGTCTCCACCGGGGAGCTGTTTTTT
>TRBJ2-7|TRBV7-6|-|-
CASSSAGQANHEQYF
TGTGCCAGCAGCTCGGCAGGGCAGGCCAACCACGAGCAGTACTTC
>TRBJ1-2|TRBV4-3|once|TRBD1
CASSRDRAYNYGYTF
TGCGCCAGCAGCCGCGACAGGGCTTATAACTATGGCTACACCTTC
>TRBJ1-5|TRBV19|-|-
CASSLGVGGNQPQHF
TGTGCCAGTAGCCTCGGGGTTGGTGGCAATCAGCCCCAGCATTTT
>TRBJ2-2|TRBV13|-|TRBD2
CASSFMTSGTGELFF
TGTGCCAGCAGCTTTATGACTAGCGGCACCGGGGAGCTGTTTTTT
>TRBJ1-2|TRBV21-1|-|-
CASTLPNQANYGYTF
TGTGCCAGCACCCTACCTAATCAGGCTAACTATGGCTACACCTTC
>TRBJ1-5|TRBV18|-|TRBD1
CASSPGVYRGRYQPQHF
TGTGCCAGCTCACCAGGGGTTTACAGGGGGCGATATCAGCCCCAGCATTTT
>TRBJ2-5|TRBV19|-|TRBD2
CASKRTSGPQETQYF
TGTGCCAGCAAAAGGACTAGCGGTCCTCAAGAGACCCAGTACTTC
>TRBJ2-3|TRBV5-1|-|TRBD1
CASSTQGPDTQYF
TGCGCCAGCAGCACACAGGGGCCAGATACGCAGTATTTT
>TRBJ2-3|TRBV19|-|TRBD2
CASKASGGTDTQYF
TGTGCCAGTAAAGCTAGCGGGGGAACAGATACGCAGTATTTT
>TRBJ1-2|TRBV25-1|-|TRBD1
CASSEFGQGAQNYGYTF
TGTGCCAGCAGTGAATTTGGACAGGGGGCGCAGAACTATGGCTACACCTTC
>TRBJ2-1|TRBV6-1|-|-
CASRPLAGGNEQFF
TGTGCCAGCAGACCGCTAGCCGGGGGTAATGAGCAGTTCTTC
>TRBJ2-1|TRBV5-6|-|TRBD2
CASSFSGENNEQFF
TGTGCCAGCAGCTTTAGCGGGGAGAACAATGAGCAGTTCTTC
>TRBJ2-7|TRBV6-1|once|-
CASSLYSYEQYF
TGTGCCAGCAGTCTCTACTCCTACGAGCAGTACTTC
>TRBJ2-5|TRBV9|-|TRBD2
CASSVGGAGVQETQYF
TGTGCCAGCAGCGTAGGAGGAGCGGGGGTCCAAGAGACCCAGTACTTC
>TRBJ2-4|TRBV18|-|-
CASSRGSGLAKNIQYF
TGTGCCAGCTCACGAGGCTCGGGTTTAGCCAAAAACATTCAGTACTTC
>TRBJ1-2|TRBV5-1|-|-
CASSWGGGEEGYTF
TGCGCCAGCAGCTGGGGGGGCGGAGAGGAAGGCTACACCTTC
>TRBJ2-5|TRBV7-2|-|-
CASSNLGLRETQYF
TGTGCCAGCAGCAACCTAGGACTCCGCGAGACCCAGTACTTC
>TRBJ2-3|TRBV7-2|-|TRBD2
CASSSSRASGGALDTQYF
TGTGCCAGCAGCTCCTCCCGGGCTAGCGGGGGGGCCTTAGATACGCAGTATTTT
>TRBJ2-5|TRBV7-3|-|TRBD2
CASSPGGRETQYF
TGTGCCAGCAGCCCGGGGGGGCGTGAGACCCAGTACTTC
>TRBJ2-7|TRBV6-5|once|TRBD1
CASSTGGDIEYEQYF
TGTGCCAGCAGTACAGGGGGCGACATTGAGTACGAGCAGTACTTC
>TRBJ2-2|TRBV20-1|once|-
CSARALEGLFF
TGCAGTGCTAGAGCGCTGGAGGGGCTGTTTTTT
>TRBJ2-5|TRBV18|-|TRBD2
CASSSGLAYQETQYF
TGTGCCAGCTCATCGGGACTAGCGTACCAAGAGACCCAGTACTTC
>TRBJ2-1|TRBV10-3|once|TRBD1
CAISGGQDGQFF
TGTGCCATCAGTGGGGGACAGGACGGGCAGTTCTTC
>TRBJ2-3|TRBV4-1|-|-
CASTILLQSDTQYF
TGCGCCAGCACCATCCTCTTGCAGTCAGATACGCAGTATTTT
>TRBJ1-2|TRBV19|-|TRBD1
CASTYLDRGPLAPSGYTF
TGTGCCAGTACATACCTGGACAGGGGGCCTTTAGCCCCATCTGGCTACACCTTC
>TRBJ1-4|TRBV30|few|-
CAWSGGRESTNEKLFF
TGTGCCTGGAGTGGGGGCAGAGAGTCAACTAATGAAAAACTGTTTTTT
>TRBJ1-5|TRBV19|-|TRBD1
CASTSLQGGNQPQHF
TGTGCCAGTACCTCTCTTCAGGGGGGCAATCAGCCCCAGCATTTT
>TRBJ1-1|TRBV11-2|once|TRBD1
CASSLLITAGTEPHTEAFF
TGTGCCAGCAGCTTACTTATTACCGCCGGGACAGAGCCACACACTGAAGCTTTCTTT
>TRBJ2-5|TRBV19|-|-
CASRSTGMVETQYF
TGTGCCAGTAGAAGCACAGGGATGGTCGAGACCCAGTACTTC
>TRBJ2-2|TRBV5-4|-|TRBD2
CASSGGLAGGSGELFF
TGTGCCAGCAGCGGGGGACTAGCGGGGGGGTCCGGGGAGCTGTTTTTT
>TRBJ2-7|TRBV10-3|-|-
CAISDLRPSSYEQYF
TGTGCCATCAGTGACCTGAGGCCCAGCTCCTACGAGCAGTACTTC
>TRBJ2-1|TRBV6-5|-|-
CASSYLGGQFF
TGTGCCAGCAGTTACCTAGGCGGGCAGTTCTTC
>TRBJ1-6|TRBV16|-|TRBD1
CASSPQGDSPLHF
TGTGCCAGCAGCCCCCAGGGGGATTCACCCCTCCACTTT
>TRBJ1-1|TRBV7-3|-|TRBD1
CASSSQGSGTEAFF
TGTGCCAGCAGCTCACAGGGGTCAGGCACTGAAGCTTTCTTT
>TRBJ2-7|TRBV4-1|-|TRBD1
CASSPGQGFPPYEQYF
TGCGCCAGCAGCCCCGGACAGGGCTTCCCCCCCTACGAGCAGTACTTC
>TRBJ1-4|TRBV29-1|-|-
CSVLTQLNEKLFF
TGCAGCGTTTTGACACAGCTTAATGAAAAACTGTTTTTT
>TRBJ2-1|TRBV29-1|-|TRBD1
CSVNMAGTGSNEQFF
TGCAGCGTAAACATGGCCGGGACAGGGAGCAATGAGCAGTTCTTC
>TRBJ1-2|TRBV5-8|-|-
CASQVYGYTF
TGTGCCAGCCAGGTTTATGGCTACACCTTC
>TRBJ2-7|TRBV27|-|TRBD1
CASSYSDRGYEQYF
TGTGCCAGCAGCTACTCTGACAGGGGCTACGAGCAGTACTTC
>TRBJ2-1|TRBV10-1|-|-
CASSRSGVSTIGEQFF
TGCGCCAGCAGTCGTTCCGGTGTCTCTACTATCGGTGAGCAGTTCTTC
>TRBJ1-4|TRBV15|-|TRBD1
CATSWTGGGSEKLFF
TGTGCCACCAGCTGGACAGGGGGGGGAAGTGAAAAACTGTTTTTT
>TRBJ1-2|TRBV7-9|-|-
CASSLVSPYGYTF
TGTGCCAGCAGCTTAGTGAGCCCCTATGGCTACACCTTC
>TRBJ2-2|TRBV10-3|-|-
CAIPTGPAGTGELFF
TGTGCCATCCCAACAGGCCCCGCGGGGACCGGGGAGCTGTTTTTT
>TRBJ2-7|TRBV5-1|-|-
CASSLATGYEQYF
TGCGCCAGCAGCTTGGCGACAGGATACGAGCAGTACTTC
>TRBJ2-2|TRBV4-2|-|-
CASSQPPGDTGELFF
TGTGCCAGCAGCCAGCCTCCGGGTGACACCGGGGAGCTGTTTTTT